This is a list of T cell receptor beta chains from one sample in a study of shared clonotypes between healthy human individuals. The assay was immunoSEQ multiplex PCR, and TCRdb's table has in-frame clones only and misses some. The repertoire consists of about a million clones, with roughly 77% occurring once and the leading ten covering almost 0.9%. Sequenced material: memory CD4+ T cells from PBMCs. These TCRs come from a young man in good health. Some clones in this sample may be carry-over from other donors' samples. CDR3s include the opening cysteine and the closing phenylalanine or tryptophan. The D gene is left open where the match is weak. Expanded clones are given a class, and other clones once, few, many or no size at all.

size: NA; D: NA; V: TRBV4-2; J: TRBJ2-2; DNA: TGTGCCAGCAGCCTTCACCCAGGGGAGTTGACCGGGGAGCTGTTTTTT; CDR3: CASSLHPGELTGELFF
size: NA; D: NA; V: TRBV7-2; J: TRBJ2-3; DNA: TGTGCCAGCAGCTTACAGACAGGACAAACAGATACGCAGTATTTT; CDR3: CASSLQTGQTDTQYF
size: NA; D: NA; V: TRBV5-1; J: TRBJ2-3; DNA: TGCGCCAGCAGCGTCACAGATACGCAGTATTTT; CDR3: CASSVTDTQYF
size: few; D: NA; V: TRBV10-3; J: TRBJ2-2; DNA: TGTGCCATCAGTCCAAGGACCGGGACCCATAAGAACACCGGGGAGCTGTTTTTT; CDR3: CAISPRTGTHKNTGELFF
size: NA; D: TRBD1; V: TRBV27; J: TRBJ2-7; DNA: TGTGCCAGCAGCTCCTATTGGGGACAGGGATTCGCCTACGAGCAGTACTTC; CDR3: CASSSYWGQGFAYEQYF
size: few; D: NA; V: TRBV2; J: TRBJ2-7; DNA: TGTGCCAGCAGTGTTTCGGGACTCAAGCTCGACGAGCAGTACTTC; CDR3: CASSVSGLKLDEQYF
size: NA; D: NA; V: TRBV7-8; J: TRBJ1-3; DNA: TGTGCCAGCAGCTTAGATTACTCTGGAAACACCATATATTTT; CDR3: CASSLDYSGNTIYF
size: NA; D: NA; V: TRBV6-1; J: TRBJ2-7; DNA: TGTGCCGGGGGATGGGGTGTTAGAACCTACGAGCAGTACTTC; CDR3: CAGGWGVRTYEQYF
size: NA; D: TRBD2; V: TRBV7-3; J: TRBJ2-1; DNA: TGTGCCAGCAGCTGGAGCGGGGGCTCCTACAATGAGCAGTTCTTC; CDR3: CASSWSGGSYNEQFF
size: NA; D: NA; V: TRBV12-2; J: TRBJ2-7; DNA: TGTGCAAGTCGCCTACGGACTAGCGGCTACGAGCAGTACTTC; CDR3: CASRLRTSGYEQYF
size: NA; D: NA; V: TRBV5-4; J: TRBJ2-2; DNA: TGTGCCAGCAGCTTGGCCAATCCGGGCACCGGGGAGCTGTTTTTT; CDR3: CASSLANPGTGELFF
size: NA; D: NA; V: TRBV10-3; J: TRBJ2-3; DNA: TGTGCCATCAGGATGGACTCCTCAGATACGCAGTATTTT; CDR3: CAIRMDSSDTQYF
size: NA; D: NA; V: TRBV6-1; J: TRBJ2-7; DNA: TGTGCCAGCAGTGAAGCGGCCAGTATCTACGAGCAGTACTTC; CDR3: CASSEAASIYEQYF
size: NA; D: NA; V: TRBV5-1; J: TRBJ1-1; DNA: TGCGCCAGCAGCTTGGATAGGCAGAACACTGAAGCTTTCTTT; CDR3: CASSLDRQNTEAFF
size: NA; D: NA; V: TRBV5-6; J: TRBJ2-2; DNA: TGTGCCAGCAGCACAGGGACGAACACCGGGGAGCTGTTTTTT; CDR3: CASSTGTNTGELFF
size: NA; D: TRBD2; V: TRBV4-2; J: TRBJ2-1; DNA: TGTGCCAGCAGCCAAGTCTTAACTAGCGGGTTGGATTACAATGAGCAGTTCTTC; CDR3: CASSQVLTSGLDYNEQFF
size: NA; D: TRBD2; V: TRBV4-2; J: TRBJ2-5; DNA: TGTGCCAGCAGCCTCGCCGGGACTAACTTAGAGACCCAGTACTTC; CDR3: CASSLAGTNLETQYF
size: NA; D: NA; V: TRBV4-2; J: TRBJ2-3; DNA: TGTGCCAGCAGCCAAGACAGCACAGATACGCAGTATTTT; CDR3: CASSQDSTDTQYF
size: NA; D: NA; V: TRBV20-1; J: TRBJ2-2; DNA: TGCAGTGCTCAAGGGCCCGGGGAGCTGTTTTTT; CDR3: CSAQGPGELFF
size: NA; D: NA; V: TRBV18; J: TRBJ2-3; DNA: TGTGCCAGCTCACTCCAACCCATCTTCACAGATACGCAGTATTTT; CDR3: CASSLQPIFTDTQYF
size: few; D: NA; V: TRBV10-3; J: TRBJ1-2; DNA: TGTGCCATCAGTGATGCGCCAGGGGTGGACCAGGCCGGCTACACCTTC; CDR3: CAISDAPGVDQAGYTF
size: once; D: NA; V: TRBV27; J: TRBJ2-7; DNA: TGTGCCAGCCCCCATTGCGAGCAGTACTTC; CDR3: CASPHCEQYF
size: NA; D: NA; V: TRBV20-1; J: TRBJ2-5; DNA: TGCAGTGGTCGCCAAGAGACCCAGTACTTC; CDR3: CSGRQETQYF
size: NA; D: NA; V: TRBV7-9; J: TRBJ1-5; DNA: TGTGCCAGCAGCGTAACCGGAAACAATCAGCCCCAGCATTTT; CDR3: CASSVTGNNQPQHF
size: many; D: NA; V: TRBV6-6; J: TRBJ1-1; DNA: TGTGCCAGCAGCCCGACAGAGAACACTGAAGCTTTCTTT; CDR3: CASSPTENTEAFF
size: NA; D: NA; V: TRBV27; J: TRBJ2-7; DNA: TGTGCCAGCAGTTTACTGGGCGGTGGCTACGAGCAGTACTTC; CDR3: CASSLLGGGYEQYF
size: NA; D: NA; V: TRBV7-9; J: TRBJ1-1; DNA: TGTGCCAGCAGCTTAATGGGAATGAACACTGAAGCTTTCTTT; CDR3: CASSLMGMNTEAFF
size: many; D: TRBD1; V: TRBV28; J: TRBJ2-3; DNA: TGTGCCAGCAGTCCGGGGACAGGCACAGATACGCAGTATTTT; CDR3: CASSPGTGTDTQYF
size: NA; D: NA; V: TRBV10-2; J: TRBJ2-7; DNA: TGCGCCAGCAGTGAGTTTAGCGGCTACGAGCAGTACTTC; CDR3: CASSEFSGYEQYF
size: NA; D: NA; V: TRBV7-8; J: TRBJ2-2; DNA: TGTGCCAGCAGCTATCAGGGGACGAACACCGGGGAGCTGTTTTTT; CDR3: CASSYQGTNTGELFF
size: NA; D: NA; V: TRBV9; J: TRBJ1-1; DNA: TGTGCCAGCAGCGGGTTCGACAATGAAGCTTTCTTT; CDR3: CASSGFDNEAFF
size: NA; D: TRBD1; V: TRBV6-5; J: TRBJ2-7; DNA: TGTGCCAGCAGTCGACAGGGTCCCTACGAGCAGTACTTC; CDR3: CASSRQGPYEQYF
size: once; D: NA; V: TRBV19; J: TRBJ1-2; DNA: TGTGCCAGTAGCGGGGACCGAGGGGGCTACACCTTC; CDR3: CASSGDRGGYTF
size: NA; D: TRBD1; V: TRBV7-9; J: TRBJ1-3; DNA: TGTGCCAGCAGACCAGGGGGGGACGGAGGAAACACCATATATTTT; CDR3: CASRPGGDGGNTIYF
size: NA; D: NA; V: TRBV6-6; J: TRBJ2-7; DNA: TGTGCCAGCAGTTCCGGGGCCGAGCAGTACTTC; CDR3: CASSSGAEQYF
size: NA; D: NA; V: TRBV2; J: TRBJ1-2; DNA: TGTGCCAGCAGTGAAGGCGGCTATAACTATGGCTACACCTTC; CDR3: CASSEGGYNYGYTF
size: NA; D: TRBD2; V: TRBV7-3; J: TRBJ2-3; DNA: TGTGCCAGCAGCCCGGGGGGTGGAGATACGCAGTATTTT; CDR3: CASSPGGGDTQYF
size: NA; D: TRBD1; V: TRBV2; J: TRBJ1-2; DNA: TGTGCCAGCAGGGGACAGGGCCTAAACTATGGCTACACCTTC; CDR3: CASRGQGLNYGYTF
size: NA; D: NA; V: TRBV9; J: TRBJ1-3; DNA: TGTGCCAGCAGCCCGGGGGTTGGGGCAGGGCTCGGAAACACCATATATTTT; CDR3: CASSPGVGAGLGNTIYF
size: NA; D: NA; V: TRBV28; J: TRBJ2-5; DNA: TGTGCCAGCGCCAGAGAAGGTGCAGGCTCCCAGTACTTC; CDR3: CASAREGAGSQYF
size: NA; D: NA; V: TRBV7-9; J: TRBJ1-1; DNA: TGTGCCAGCAGCTTATACGGGAGGATCGGCACTGAAGCTTTCTTT; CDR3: CASSLYGRIGTEAFF
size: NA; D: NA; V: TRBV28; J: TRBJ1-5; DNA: TGTGCCAGCAGAGAACAGGGTGTCGGCAATCAGCCCCAGCATTTT; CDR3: CASREQGVGNQPQHF
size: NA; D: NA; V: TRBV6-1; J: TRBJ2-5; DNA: TGTGCCAGCACATGGGGGCGAGAGACCCAGTACTTC; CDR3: CASTWGRETQYF
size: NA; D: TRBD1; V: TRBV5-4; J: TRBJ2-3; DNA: TGTGCCAGCAGCTTGGCAGGGGGCAGGTCGTATTTT; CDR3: CASSLAGGRSYF
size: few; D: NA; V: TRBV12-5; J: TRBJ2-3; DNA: TGTGCTAGTGGGGGACGCACAGATACGCAGTATTTT; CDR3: CASGGRTDTQYF
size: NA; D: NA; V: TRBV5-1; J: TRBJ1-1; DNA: TGCGCCAGCAGCCAAGATACGAACACTGAAGCTTTCTTT; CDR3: CASSQDTNTEAFF
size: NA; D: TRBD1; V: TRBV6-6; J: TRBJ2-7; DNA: TGTGCCACCTCCGGGACAGCGTACGAGCAGTACTTC; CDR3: CATSGTAYEQYF
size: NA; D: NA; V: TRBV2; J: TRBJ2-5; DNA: TGTGCCAGCAGTGAAATTGTCGGAGAAGAGACCCAGTACTTC; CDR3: CASSEIVGEETQYF